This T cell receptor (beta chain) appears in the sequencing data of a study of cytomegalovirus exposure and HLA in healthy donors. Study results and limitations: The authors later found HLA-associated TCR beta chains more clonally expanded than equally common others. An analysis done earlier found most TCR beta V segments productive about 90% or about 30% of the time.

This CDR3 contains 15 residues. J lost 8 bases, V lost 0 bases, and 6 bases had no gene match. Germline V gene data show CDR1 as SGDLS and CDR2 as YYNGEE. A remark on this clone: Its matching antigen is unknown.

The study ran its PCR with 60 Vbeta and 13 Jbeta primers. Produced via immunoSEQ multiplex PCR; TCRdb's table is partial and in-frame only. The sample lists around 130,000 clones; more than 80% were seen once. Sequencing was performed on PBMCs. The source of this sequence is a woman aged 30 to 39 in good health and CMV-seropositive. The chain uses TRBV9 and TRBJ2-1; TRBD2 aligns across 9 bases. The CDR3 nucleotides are TGTGCCAGCAGCGTAGTGGCTAGCGGGATGTATGAGCAGTTCTTC. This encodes CASSVVASGMYEQFF.